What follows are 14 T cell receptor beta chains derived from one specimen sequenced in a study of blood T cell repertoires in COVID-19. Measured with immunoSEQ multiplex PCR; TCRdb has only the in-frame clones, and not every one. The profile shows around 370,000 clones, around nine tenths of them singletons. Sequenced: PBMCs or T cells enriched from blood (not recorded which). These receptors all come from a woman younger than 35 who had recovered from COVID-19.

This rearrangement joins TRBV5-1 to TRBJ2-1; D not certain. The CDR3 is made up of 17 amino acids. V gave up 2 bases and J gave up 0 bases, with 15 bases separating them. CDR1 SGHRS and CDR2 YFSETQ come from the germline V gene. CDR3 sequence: CASSFRERLRSYNEQFF. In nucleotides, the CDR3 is TGCGCCAGCAGCTTTAGAGAGCGCCTTCGCTCCTACAATGAGCAGTTCTTC.

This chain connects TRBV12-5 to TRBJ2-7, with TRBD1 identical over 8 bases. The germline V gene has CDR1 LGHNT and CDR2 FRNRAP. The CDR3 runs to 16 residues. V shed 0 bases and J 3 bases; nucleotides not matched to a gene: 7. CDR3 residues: CASGLVTGGVSYEQYF. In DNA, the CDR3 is TGTGCTAGTGGTTTGGTTACAGGGGGAGTTAGCTACGAGCAGTACTTC.

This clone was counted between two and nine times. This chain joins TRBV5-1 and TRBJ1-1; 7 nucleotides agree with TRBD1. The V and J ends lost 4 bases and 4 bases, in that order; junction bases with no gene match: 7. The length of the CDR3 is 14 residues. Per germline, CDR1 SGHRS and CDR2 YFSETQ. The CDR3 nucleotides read TGCGCCAGCAGCGCCCAGACAGGGACCACTGAAGCTTTCTTT. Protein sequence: CASSAQTGTTEAFF.

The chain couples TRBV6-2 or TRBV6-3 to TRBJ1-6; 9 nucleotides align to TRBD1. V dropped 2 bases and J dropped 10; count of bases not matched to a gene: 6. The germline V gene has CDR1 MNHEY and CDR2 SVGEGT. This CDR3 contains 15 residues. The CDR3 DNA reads TGTGCCAGCAGTTACAGGACAGGGGTAGGATCACCCCTCCACTTT. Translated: CASSYRTGVGSPLHF.

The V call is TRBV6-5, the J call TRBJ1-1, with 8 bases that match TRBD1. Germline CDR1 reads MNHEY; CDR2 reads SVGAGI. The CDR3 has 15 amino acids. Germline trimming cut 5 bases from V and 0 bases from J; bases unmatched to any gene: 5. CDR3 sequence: CASSPGQGVNTEAFF. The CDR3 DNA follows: TGTGCCAGCAGTCCAGGACAGGGAGTGAACACTGAAGCTTTCTTT.

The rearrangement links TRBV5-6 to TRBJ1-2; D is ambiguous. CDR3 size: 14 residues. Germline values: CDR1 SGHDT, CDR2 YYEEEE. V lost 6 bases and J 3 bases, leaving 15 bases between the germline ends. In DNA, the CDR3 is TGTGCCAGCAACTCCGGGGTTGGGGACTATGGCTACACCTTC. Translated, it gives CASNSGVGDYGYTF. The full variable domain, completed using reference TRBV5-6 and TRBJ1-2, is DAGVTQSPTHLIKTRGQQVTLRCSPKSGHDTVSWYQQALGQGPQFIFQYYEEEERQRGNFPDRFSGHQFPNYSSELNVNALLLGDSALYLCASNSGVGDYGYTFGSGTRLTVV.

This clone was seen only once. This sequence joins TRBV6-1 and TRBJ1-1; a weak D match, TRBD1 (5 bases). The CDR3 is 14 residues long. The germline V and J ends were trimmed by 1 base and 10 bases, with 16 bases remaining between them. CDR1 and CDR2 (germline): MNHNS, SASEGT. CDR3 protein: CASSEGGRRNRAFF. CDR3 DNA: TGTGCCAGCAGTGAAGGGGGCAGACGGAATCGAGCTTTCTTT.

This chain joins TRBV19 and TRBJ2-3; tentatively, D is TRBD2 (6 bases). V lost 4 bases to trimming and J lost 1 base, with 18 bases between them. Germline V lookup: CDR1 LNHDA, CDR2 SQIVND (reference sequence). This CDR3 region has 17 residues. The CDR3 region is CASSTARAGFGTDTQYF. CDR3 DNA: TGTGCCAGTAGTACGGCAAGGGCGGGGTTCGGCACAGATACGCAGTATTTT.

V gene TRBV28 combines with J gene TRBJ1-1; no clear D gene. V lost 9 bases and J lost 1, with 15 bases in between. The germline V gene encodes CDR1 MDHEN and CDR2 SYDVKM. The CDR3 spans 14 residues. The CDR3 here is CASTRIQRNTEAFF. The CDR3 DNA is TGTGCCAGTACCCGAATTCAGCGGAACACTGAAGCTTTCTTT. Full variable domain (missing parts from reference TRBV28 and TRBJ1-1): DVKVTQSSRYLVKRTGEKVFLECVQDMDHENMFWYRQDPGLGLRLIYFSYDVKMKEKGDIPEGYSVSREKKERFSLILESASTNQTSMYLCASTRIQRNTEAFFGQGTRLTVV.

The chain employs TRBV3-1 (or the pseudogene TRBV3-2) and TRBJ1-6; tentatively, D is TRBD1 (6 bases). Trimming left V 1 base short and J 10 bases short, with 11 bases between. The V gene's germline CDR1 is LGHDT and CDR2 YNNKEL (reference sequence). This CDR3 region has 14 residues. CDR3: CASSQVTGQSPLHF. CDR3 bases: TGTGCCAGCAGCCAAGTGACAGGTCAGTCACCCCTCCACTTT.

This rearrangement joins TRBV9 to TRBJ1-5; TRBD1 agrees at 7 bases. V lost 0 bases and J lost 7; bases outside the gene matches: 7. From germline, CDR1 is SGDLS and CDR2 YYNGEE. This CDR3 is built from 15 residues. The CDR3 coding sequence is TGTGCCAGCAGCGTAGGAACCCTAGGGGGCCAGCCCCAGCATTTT. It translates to CASSVGTLGGQPQHF. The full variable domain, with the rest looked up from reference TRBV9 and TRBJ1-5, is DSGVTQTPKHLITATGQRVTLRCSPRSGDLSVYWYQQSLDQGLQFLIQYYNGEERAKGNILERFSAQQFPDLHSELNLSSLELGDSALYFCASSVGTLGGQPQHFGDGTRLSIL.

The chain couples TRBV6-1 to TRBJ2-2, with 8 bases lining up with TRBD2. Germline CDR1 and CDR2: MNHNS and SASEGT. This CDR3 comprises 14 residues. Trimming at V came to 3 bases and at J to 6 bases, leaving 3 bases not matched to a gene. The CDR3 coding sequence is TGTGCCAGCAGTGAGGGACTAGGGGCCGGGGAGCTGTTTTTT. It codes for CASSEGLGAGELFF.

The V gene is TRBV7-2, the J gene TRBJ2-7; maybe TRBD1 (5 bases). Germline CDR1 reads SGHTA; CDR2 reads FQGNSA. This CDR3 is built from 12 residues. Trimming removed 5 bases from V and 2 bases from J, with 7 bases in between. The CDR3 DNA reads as TGTGCCAGCAGCGCAGGGCCCTACGAGCAGTACTTC. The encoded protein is CASSAGPYEQYF. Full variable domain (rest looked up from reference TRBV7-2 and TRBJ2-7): GAGVSQSPSNKVTEKGKDVELRCDPISGHTALYWYRQSLGQGLEFLIYFQGNSAPDKSGLPSDRFSAERTGGSVSTLTIQRTQQEDSAVYLCASSAGPYEQYFGPGTRLTVT.

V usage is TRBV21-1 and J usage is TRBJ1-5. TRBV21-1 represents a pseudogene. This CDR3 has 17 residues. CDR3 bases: TGTGCCAGCAGCAAAAGAGGGCAGGCGCATAGCAATCAGCCCCAGCATTTT. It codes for CASSKRGQAHSNQPQHF.